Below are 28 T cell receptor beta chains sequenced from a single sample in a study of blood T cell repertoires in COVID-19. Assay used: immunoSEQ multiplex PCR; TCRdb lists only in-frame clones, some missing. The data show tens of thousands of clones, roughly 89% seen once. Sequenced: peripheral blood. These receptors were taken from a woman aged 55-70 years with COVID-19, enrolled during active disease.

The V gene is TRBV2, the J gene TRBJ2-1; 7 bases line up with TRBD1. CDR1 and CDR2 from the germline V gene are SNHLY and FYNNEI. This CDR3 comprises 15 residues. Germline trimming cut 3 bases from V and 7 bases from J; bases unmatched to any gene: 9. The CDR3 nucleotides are TGTGCCAGCAGTGACGGGCCGGGACAGCTAAATGAGCAGTTCTTC. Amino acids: CASSDGPGQLNEQFF.

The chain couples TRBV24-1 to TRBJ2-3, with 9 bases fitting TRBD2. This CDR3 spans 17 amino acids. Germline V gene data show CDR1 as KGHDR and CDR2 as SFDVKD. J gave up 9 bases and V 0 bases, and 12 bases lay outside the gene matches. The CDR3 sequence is CATSDLVGSGGPKTQYF. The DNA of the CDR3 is TGTGCCACCAGTGATTTGGTGGGTAGCGGGGGCCCCAAAACGCAGTATTTT.

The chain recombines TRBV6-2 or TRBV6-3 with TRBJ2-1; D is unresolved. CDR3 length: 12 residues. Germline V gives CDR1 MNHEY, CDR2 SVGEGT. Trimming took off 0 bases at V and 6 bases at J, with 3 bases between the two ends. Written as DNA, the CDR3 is TGTGCCAGCAGTTACTCTAGCAATGAGCAGTTCTTC. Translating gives CASSYSSNEQFF.

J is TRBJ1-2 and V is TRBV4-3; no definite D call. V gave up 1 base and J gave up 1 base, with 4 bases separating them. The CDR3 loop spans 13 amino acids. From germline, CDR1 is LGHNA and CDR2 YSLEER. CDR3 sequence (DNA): TGCGCCAGCAGCCAAGGAGGTAACTATGGCTACACCTTC. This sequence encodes CASSQGGNYGYTF.

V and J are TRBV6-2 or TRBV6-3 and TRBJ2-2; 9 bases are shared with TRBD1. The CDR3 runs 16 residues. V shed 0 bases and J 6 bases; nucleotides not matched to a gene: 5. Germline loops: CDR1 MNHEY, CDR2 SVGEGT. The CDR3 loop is CASSYSGTGIAGELFF. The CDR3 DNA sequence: TGTGCCAGCAGTTACTCAGGGACAGGGATCGCCGGGGAGCTGTTTTTT.

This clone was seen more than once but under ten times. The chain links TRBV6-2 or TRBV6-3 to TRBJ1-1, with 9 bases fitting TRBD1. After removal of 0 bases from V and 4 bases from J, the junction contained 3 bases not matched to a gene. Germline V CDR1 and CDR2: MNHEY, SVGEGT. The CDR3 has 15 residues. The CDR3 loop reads CASSYSTGGSTEAFF. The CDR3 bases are TGTGCCAGCAGTTACTCGACAGGGGGTAGCACTGAAGCTTTCTTT.

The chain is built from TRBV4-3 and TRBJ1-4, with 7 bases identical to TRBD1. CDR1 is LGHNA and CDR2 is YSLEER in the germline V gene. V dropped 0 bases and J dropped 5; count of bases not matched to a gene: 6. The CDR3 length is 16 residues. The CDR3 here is CASSQDRRDRNEKLFF. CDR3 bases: TGCGCCAGCAGCCAAGATAGAAGGGACAGAAATGAAAAACTGTTTTTT.

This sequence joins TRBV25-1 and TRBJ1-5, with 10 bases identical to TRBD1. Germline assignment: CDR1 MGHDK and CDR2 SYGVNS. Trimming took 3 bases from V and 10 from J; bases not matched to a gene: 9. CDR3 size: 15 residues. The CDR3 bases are TGTGCCAGCAGTGATTCAGGACAGGGGGTTTCACCCCAGCATTTT. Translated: CASSDSGQGVSPQHF.

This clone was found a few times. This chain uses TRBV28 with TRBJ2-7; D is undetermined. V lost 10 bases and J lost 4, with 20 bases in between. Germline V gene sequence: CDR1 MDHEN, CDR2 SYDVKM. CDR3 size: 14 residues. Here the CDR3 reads CAIPPRGLWYEQYF. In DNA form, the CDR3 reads TGTGCCATCCCCCCCCGAGGTCTTTGGTACGAGCAGTACTTC.

For the CDR3, the DNA is TGTGCCAGCAGTTACGGGGCAGGGGATTCACCCCTCCACTTT. Translation: CASSYGAGDSPLHF. The V call is TRBV6-5, the J call TRBJ1-6, with D possibly being TRBD1 (6 bases). V shed 2 bases and J shed 8 bases, with 10 bases lying between them. CDR1 is MNHEY, CDR2 SVGAGI, per germline. The CDR3 loop spans 14 amino acids.

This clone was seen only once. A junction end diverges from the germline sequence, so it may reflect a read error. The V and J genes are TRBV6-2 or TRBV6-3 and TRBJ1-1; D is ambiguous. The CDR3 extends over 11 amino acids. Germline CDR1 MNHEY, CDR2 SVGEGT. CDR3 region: CASSANSEAFF. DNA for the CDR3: TGTGCCAGCAGTGCAAACAGTGAAGCTTTCTTT.

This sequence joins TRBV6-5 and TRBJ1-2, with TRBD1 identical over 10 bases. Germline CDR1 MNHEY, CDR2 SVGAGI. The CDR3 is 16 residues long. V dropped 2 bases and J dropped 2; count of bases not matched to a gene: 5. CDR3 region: CASSYGTGANNYGYTF. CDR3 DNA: TGTGCCAGCAGTTACGGGACAGGGGCGAACAACTATGGCTACACCTTC.

This chain's CDR3 is CASSLGGKPYEQYF. The CDR3 region has the DNA TGTGCCAGCAGCTTAGGCGGGAAACCCTACGAGCAGTACTTC. This chain connects TRBV7-9 to TRBJ2-7, with D perhaps TRBD2 (6 bases). In germline, CDR1 is SEHNR, CDR2 FQNEAQ (reference sequence). CDR3 size: 14 residues. With 1 base removed from V and 2 bases from J, the gap between germline ends came to 9 bases.

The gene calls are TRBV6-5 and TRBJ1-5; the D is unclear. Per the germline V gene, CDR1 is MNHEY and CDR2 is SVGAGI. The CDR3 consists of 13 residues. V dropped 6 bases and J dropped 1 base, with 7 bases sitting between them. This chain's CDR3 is CASSSRSNQPQHF. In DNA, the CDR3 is TGTGCCAGCAGCTCTAGAAGCAATCAGCCCCAGCATTTT.

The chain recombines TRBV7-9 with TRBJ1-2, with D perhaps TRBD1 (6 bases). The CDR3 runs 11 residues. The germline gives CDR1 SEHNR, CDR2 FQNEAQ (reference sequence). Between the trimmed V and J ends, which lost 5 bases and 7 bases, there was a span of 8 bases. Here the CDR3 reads CASSPGVGYTF. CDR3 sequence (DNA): TGTGCCAGCAGCCCAGGGGTTGGCTACACCTTC. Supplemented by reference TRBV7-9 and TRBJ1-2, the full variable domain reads DTGVSQNPRHKITKRGQNVTFRCDPISEHNRLYWYRQTLGQGPEFLTYFQNEAQLEKSRLLSDRFSAERPKGSFSTLEIQRTEQGDSAMYLCASSPGVGYTFGSGTRLTVV.

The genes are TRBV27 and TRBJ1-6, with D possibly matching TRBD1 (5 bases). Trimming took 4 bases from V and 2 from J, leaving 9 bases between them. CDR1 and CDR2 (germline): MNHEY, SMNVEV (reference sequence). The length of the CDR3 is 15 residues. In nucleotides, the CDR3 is TGTGCCAGCAGTTGGGGGGAACCCTATAATTCACCCCTCCACTTT. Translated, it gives CASSWGEPYNSPLHF.

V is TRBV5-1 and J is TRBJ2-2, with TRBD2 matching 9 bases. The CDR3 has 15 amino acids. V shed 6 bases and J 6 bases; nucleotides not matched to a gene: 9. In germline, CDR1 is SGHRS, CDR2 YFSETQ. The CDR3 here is CASIQSGGPAGELFF. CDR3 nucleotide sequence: TGCGCCAGCATCCAAAGCGGGGGGCCCGCCGGGGAGCTGTTTTTT.

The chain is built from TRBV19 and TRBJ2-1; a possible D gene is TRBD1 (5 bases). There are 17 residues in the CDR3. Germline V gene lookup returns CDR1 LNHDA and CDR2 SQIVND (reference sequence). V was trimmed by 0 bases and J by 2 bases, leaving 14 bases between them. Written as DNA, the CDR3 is TGTGCCAGTAGTATAGAAGGGGCAGGGCTAACCTACAATGAGCAGTTCTTC. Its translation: CASSIEGAGLTYNEQFF.

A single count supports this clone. The CDR3: CASSWTGMNTEAFF. In DNA form, the CDR3 reads TGTGCCAGCAGTTGGACAGGGATGAACACTGAAGCTTTCTTT. The chain joins TRBV6-2 or TRBV6-3 to TRBJ1-1, with 8 bases identical to TRBD1. Trimming at V came to 4 bases and at J to 0 bases, leaving 1 base not matched to a gene. The CDR3 covers 14 residues. CDR1 is MNHEY, CDR2 SVGEGT, per germline.

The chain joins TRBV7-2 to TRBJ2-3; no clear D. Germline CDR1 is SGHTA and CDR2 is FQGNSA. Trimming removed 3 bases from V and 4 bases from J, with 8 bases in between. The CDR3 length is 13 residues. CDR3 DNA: TGTGCCAGCAGCTTCCGACGGGCAGATACGCAGTATTTT. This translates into CASSFRRADTQYF.

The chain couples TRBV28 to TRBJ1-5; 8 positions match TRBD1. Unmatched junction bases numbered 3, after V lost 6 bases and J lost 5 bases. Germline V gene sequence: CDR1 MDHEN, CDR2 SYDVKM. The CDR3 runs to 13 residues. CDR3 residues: CASSPDRDQPQHF. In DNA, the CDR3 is TGTGCCAGCAGCCCGGACAGGGATCAGCCCCAGCATTTT.

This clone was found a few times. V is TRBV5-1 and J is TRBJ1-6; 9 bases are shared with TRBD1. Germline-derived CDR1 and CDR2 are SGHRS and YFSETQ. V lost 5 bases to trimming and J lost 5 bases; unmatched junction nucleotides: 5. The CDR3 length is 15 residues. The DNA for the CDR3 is TGCGCCAGCAGGCAGACAGGGGGGGATAATTCACCCCTCCACTTT. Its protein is CASRQTGGDNSPLHF.

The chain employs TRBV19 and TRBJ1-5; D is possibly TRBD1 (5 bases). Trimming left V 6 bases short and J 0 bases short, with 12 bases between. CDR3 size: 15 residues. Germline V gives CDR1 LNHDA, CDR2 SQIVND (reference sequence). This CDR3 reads CASSEGHSSNQPQHF. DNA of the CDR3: TGTGCCAGTAGCGAAGGACATTCTAGCAATCAGCCCCAGCATTTT.

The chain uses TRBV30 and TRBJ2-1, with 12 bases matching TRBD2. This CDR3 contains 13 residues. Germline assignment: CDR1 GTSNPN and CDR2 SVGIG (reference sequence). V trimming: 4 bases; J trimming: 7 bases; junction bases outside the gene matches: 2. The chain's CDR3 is CAWTSGGANEQFF. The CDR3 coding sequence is TGTGCCTGGACTAGCGGGGGGGCAAATGAGCAGTTCTTC.

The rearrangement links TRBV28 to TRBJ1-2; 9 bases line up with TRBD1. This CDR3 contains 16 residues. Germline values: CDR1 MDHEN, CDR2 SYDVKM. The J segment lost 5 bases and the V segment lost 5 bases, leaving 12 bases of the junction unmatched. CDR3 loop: CASSQTGTGMNYGYTF. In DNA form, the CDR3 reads TGTGCCAGCAGTCAGACCGGGACAGGGATGAATTATGGCTACACCTTC.

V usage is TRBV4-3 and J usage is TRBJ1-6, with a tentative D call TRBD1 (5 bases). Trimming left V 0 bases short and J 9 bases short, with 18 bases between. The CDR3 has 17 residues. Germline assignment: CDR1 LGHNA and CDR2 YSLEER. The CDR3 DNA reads TGCGCCAGCAGCCAAGAAGTCCCGGGGGGTTCCAGTTCACCCCTCCACTTT. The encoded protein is CASSQEVPGGSSSPLHF.

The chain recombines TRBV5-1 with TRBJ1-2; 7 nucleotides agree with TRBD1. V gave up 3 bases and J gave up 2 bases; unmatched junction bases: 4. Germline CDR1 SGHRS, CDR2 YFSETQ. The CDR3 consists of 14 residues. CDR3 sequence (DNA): TGCGCCAGCAGCTATGGCAGGGGGAACTATGGCTACACCTTC. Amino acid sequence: CASSYGRGNYGYTF.

CDR3 in amino acids: CASSRQVATNEKLFF. CDR3 sequence (DNA): TGTGCCAGCTCAAGACAGGTTGCAACTAATGAAAAACTGTTTTTT. The V call is TRBV18, the J call TRBJ1-4, with a weak D call TRBD1 (6 bases). This CDR3 has 15 amino acids. Germline V CDR1 and CDR2: KGHSH, LQKENI. V was shortened by 5 bases and J by 0 bases, with 10 bases between the two germline ends. Supplemented by reference TRBV18 and TRBJ1-4, the full variable domain reads NAGVMQNPRHLVRRRGQEARLRCSPMKGHSHVYWYRQLPEEGLKFMVYLQKENIIDESGMPKERFSAEFPKEGPSILRIQQVVRGDSAAYFCASSRQVATNEKLFFGSGTQLSVL.